These 30 T cell receptor beta chains were all obtained from the same sample, sequenced in a study. TCRdb reprocessed the RT-PCR reads with MiXCR, giving one entry per CDR3 protein. The data contain more than 550,000 distinct CDR3 sequences, 13% to 15% of them singletons. Sequencing was done on a sample of memory CD4+ T cells from blood. Receptor source: a female donor in good health, serving as a healthy control.

This clonotype was seen many times. The chain couples TRBV5-1 to TRBJ2-7; 7 nucleotides agree with TRBD2. With 3 bases clipped from V and 6 bases from J, the junction kept 3 bases outside the gene matches. CDR1 SGHRS and CDR2 YFSETQ come from the germline V gene. CDR3 length equals 12 residues. CDR3 residues: CASSWEGREQYF. DNA of the CDR3: TGCGCCAGCAGCTGGGAGGGGCGCGAGCAGTACTTC.

This clonotype was found a few times. V gene TRBV28 combines with J gene TRBJ2-7, with 9 positions matching TRBD1. V lost 1 base and J lost 3; bases outside the gene matches: 4. The CDR3 sequence is 15 residues long. The V gene's germline CDR1 is MDHEN and CDR2 SYDVKM. The CDR3 spells CASSLFTGGLYEQYF. For the CDR3, the DNA is TGTGCCAGCAGTTTATTTACAGGGGGCCTCTACGAGCAGTACTTC. The whole variable domain, filled in from reference TRBV28 and TRBJ2-7, reads DVKVTQSSRYLVKRTGEKVFLECVQDMDHENMFWYRQDPGLGLRLIYFSYDVKMKEKGDIPEGYSVSREKKERFSLILESASTNQTSMYLCASSLFTGGLYEQYFGPGTRLTVT.

This clonotype was counted many times. The V and J genes are TRBV7-2 and TRBJ2-7; the D gene is possibly TRBD2 (5 bases). The CDR3 loop spans 12 amino acids. Germline V gives CDR1 SGHTA, CDR2 FQGNSA. V dropped 5 bases and J dropped 3 bases, with 8 bases sitting between them. The CDR3 DNA reads as TGTGCCAGCAGCGTGGGGAGCTACGAGCAGTACTTC. This translates into CASSVGSYEQYF. Combining the CDR3 with reference TRBV7-2 and TRBJ2-7 gives the whole variable domain GAGVSQSPSNKVTEKGKDVELRCDPISGHTALYWYRQSLGQGLEFLIYFQGNSAPDKSGLPSDRFSAERTGGSVSTLTIQRTQQEDSAVYLCASSVGSYEQYFGPGTRLTVT.

This clonotype has at least ten counts. The chain combines TRBV5-1 with TRBJ2-7; 7 nucleotides agree with TRBD1. The CDR3 is made up of 13 amino acids. The J segment lost 5 bases and the V segment lost 2 bases, leaving 4 bases of the junction unmatched. CDR1 and CDR2 from the germline V gene are SGHRS and YFSETQ. CDR3 coding DNA: TGCGCCAGCAGCTTAGGGACAGTAAACGAGCAGTACTTC. Its protein product is CASSLGTVNEQYF.

This chain uses TRBV28 with TRBJ2-1; TRBD2 agrees at 8 bases. V dropped 5 bases and J dropped 9; count of bases not matched to a gene: 12. The CDR3 is 15 amino acids. Germline values: CDR1 MDHEN, CDR2 SYDVKM. In nucleotides, the CDR3 is TGTGCCAGCAGTCCCCCGGGACTAGGAAGGGGTGAGCAGTTCTTC. Residues: CASSPPGLGRGEQFF.

This clonotype was recorded many times. The V call is TRBV7-2, the J call TRBJ2-2, with D perhaps matching TRBD2 (6 bases). V lost 8 bases and J 3 bases, leaving 16 bases between the germline ends. The CDR3 runs 15 residues. Germline V gives CDR1 SGHTA, CDR2 FQGNSA. CDR3 bases: TGTGCCAGCCCCAAAGGGGACTCCGACACCGGGGAGCTGTTTTTT. As protein: CASPKGDSDTGELFF. The full variable domain, with the rest looked up from reference TRBV7-2 and TRBJ2-2, is GAGVSQSPSNKVTEKGKDVELRCDPISGHTALYWYRQSLGQGLEFLIYFQGNSAPDKSGLPSDRFSAERTGGSVSTLTIQRTQQEDSAVYLCASPKGDSDTGELFFGEGSRLTVL.

V usage is TRBV12-3 or TRBV12-4 and J usage is TRBJ2-1; D may match TRBD1 or TRBD2 (5 bases each). CDR3 length: 13 residues. Trimming took 7 bases from V and 8 from J, leaving 15 bases between them. The CDR3 DNA is TGTGCCAGCAATGGAGGCAGGGTCGATGAGCAGTTCTTC. Protein: CASNGGRVDEQFF.

This clonotype has a handful of counts. The chain is built from TRBV5-1 and TRBJ2-3; 8 nucleotides match TRBD2. Unmatched junction bases numbered 7, after V lost 2 bases and J lost 2 bases. The length of the CDR3 is 16 residues. Per the germline V gene, CDR1 is SGHRS and CDR2 is YFSETQ. CDR3 in amino acids: CASSFSSGWVTDTQYF. The CDR3 region has the DNA TGCGCCAGCAGCTTCTCTAGCGGGTGGGTCACAGATACGCAGTATTTT.

The sample holds many counts of this clonotype. V usage is TRBV5-1 and J usage is TRBJ2-7; 7 bases agree with TRBD2. This CDR3 is built from 12 residues. The V gene end was trimmed by 3 bases and the J gene end by 6 bases; junction bases not matched to a gene: 3. Germline lookup yields CDR1 SGHRS and CDR2 YFSETQ. For the CDR3, the DNA is TGCGCCAGCAGCTGGGAGGGGTCCGAGCAGTACTTC. Translating gives CASSWEGSEQYF.

The V gene is TRBV11-2, the J gene TRBJ2-2, with TRBD1 matching 9 bases. The CDR3 runs to 17 residues. After removal of 4 bases from V and 6 bases from J, the junction contained 12 bases not matched to a gene. Per germline, CDR1 SGHAT and CDR2 FQNNGV. The CDR3 sequence is CASSSSWGQGISGELFF. The CDR3, as DNA: TGTGCCAGCAGCTCCTCCTGGGGACAGGGTATTTCCGGGGAGCTGTTTTTT.

With regard to this clonotype: One junction end disagrees with the germline gene, perhaps due to a read error. V gene TRBV12-3 or TRBV12-4 combines with J gene TRBJ1-5, with 7 bases aligning to TRBD1. The CDR3 consists of 15 residues. This CDR3 reads CSSRPGQNSNQPQHF. The CDR3, as DNA: TGTTCCAGCAGGCCGGGACAGAATAGCAATCAGCCCCAGCATTTT.

In this sample, this clonotype turned up a few times. The chain joins TRBV4-3 to TRBJ1-1, with 7 bases matching TRBD1. Germline assignment: CDR1 LGHNA and CDR2 YSLEER. The junction had 5 bases not matched to a gene; V was cut back by 3 bases and J by 1 base. The CDR3 spans 15 residues. The chain's CDR3 is CASSQGTARNTEAFF. DNA of the CDR3: TGCGCCAGCAGCCAGGGGACAGCGAGGAACACTGAAGCTTTCTTT.

This sequence joins TRBV12-3 or TRBV12-4 and TRBJ2-5, with 10 bases that match TRBD1. This CDR3 contains 12 residues. J gave up 4 bases and V 11 bases, and 4 bases lay outside the gene matches. This CDR3 reads CARDRGLETQYF. Here the CDR3 DNA reads TGTGCCCGGGACAGGGGCTTAGAGACCCAGTACTTC.

This clonotype has a count of ten or more. The CDR3 protein is CASSLSVAGTYNEQFF. In DNA form, the CDR3 reads TGTGCCAGCAGTTTATCCGTAGCGGGAACCTACAATGAGCAGTTCTTC. The chain couples TRBV12-3 or TRBV12-4 to TRBJ2-1; 8 bases are shared with TRBD2. The CDR3 sequence is 16 residues long. Trimming at V came to 2 bases and at J to 2 bases, leaving 5 bases not matched to a gene.

The V gene is TRBV7-2, the J gene TRBJ2-1; the D gene could be TRBD1 or TRBD2 (5 bases each). The CDR3 runs to 15 residues. The V and J ends lost 5 bases and 7 bases respectively, with 18 bases between them. Germline CDR1 reads SGHTA; CDR2 reads FQGNSA. CDR3 sequence reads: CASSRPGAAGNEQFF. The CDR3 DNA is TGTGCCAGCAGCCGCCCCGGGGCCGCCGGGAATGAGCAGTTCTTC. The whole variable domain, remainder taken from reference TRBV7-2 and TRBJ2-1, is GAGVSQSPSNKVTEKGKDVELRCDPISGHTALYWYRQSLGQGLEFLIYFQGNSAPDKSGLPSDRFSAERTGGSVSTLTIQRTQQEDSAVYLCASSRPGAAGNEQFFGPGTRLTVL.

This clonotype occurred a few times. The chain carries TRBV20-1 and TRBJ1-6; D is ambiguous. Trimming removed 4 bases at V and 0 bases at J, with 10 bases between. There are 15 residues in the CDR3. Germline CDR1 reads DFQATT; CDR2 reads SNEGSKA (reference sequence). As DNA, the CDR3 is TGCAGTGCTATGGCCAGCAGCTCCTATAATTCACCCCTCCACTTT. Its translation: CSAMASSSYNSPLHF.

This clonotype was seen at least ten times. The chain combines TRBV27 with TRBJ2-5; TRBD2 is a possible D gene (6 bases). This CDR3 contains 14 residues. CDR1 and CDR2 from the germline V gene are MNHEY and SMNVEV (reference sequence). DNA for the CDR3: TGTCCACTCTCGGGACTGAAGATACAAGAGACCCAGTACTTC. Translating gives CPLSGLKIQETQYF.

At least ten counts were recorded for this clonotype. The chain employs TRBV18 and TRBJ2-2; perhaps TRBD1 as D (7 bases). Germline CDR1 reads KGHSH; CDR2 reads LQKENI. V lost 3 bases, J lost 3 bases, and 14 bases lay in between. The CDR3 consists of 16 residues. The CDR3 here is CASSPRTGGDTGELFF. The CDR3 DNA sequence: TGTGCCAGCTCACCCCGGACAGGAGGGGACACCGGGGAGCTGTTTTTT.

The gene calls are TRBV9 and TRBJ1-5; 7 bases line up with TRBD1. Germline V gene lookup returns CDR1 SGDLS and CDR2 YYNGEE. V trimming: 0 bases; J trimming: 3 bases; junction bases outside the gene matches: 3. The CDR3 length is 15 residues. The CDR3 DNA reads as TGTGCCAGCAGCGTAGCGGGACAGATCAATCAGCCCCAGCATTTT. Its protein product is CASSVAGQINQPQHF. The entire variable domain, with the rest obtained from reference TRBV9 and TRBJ1-5, is as follows: DSGVTQTPKHLITATGQRVTLRCSPRSGDLSVYWYQQSLDQGLQFLIQYYNGEERAKGNILERFSAQQFPDLHSELNLSSLELGDSALYFCASSVAGQINQPQHFGDGTRLSIL.

This clonotype was recorded a few times. This chain joins TRBV20-1 and TRBJ1-2; possible D gene TRBD1, 6 bases. V was pared by 6 bases and J by 4 bases, with 9 bases between. Germline lookup yields CDR1 DFQATT and CDR2 SNEGSKA (reference sequence). The CDR3 runs 11 residues. The CDR3 spells CSAQGSYGYTF. CDR3 nucleotides: TGCAGTGCCCAGGGGAGCTATGGCTACACCTTC.

A few counts support this clonotype. The rearrangement links TRBV6-2 or TRBV6-3 to TRBJ2-3; 8 nucleotides match TRBD1. The CDR3 spans 17 residues. The V gene's germline CDR1 is MNHEY and CDR2 SVGEGT. V lost 5 bases, J lost 0 bases, and 10 bases stayed unmatched. The CDR3 DNA reads as TGTGCCAGCAGTCGTCGGACAGGGAGAATTAGCACAGATACGCAGTATTTT. This codes for CASSRRTGRISTDTQYF.

The CDR3 spells CASSATGTGASGANVLTF. In DNA form, the CDR3 reads TGTGCCAGCAGCGCGACCGGGACAGGCGCCTCTGGGGCCAACGTCCTGACTTTC. The rearrangement joins TRBV5-6 to TRBJ2-6; 8 bases map to TRBD1. This CDR3 region has 18 residues. J was trimmed by 0 bases and V by 4 bases; bases with no gene match: 9. The germline V gene encodes CDR1 SGHDT and CDR2 YYEEEE.

This clonotype appeared many times. The CDR3 is CASSFREGGEQFF. The CDR3 bases are TGTGCCAGCAGCTTTCGGGAGGGCGGTGAGCAGTTCTTC. This rearrangement joins TRBV28 to TRBJ2-1; 8 bases fit TRBD2. The CDR3 sequence is 13 residues long. The J segment lost 9 bases and the V segment lost 6 bases, leaving 7 bases of the junction unmatched. Germline CDR1 MDHEN, CDR2 SYDVKM.

V and J are TRBV5-1 and TRBJ2-3; D gene uncertain. Trimming removed 4 bases from V and 4 bases from J, with 13 bases in between. Germline CDR1 and CDR2: SGHRS and YFSETQ. This CDR3 region has 14 residues. For the CDR3, the DNA is TGCGCCAGCAGCCTCCTCTCCGGGTCAGATACGCAGTATTTT. Translated, it gives CASSLLSGSDTQYF.

The sample holds many counts of this clonotype. This chain connects TRBV4-3 to TRBJ2-7; no firm D call. The CDR3 is made up of 13 amino acids. Trimming took off 0 bases at V and 4 bases at J, with 7 bases between the two ends. Looked up from germline, CDR1 is LGHNA and CDR2 is YSLEER. The CDR3 reads CASSQDLRYEQYF. The CDR3 nucleotides are TGCGCCAGCAGCCAAGATCTCAGGTACGAGCAGTACTTC.

In this sample, this clonotype turned up a few times. The rearrangement links TRBV12-3 or TRBV12-4 to TRBJ2-5, with D maybe TRBD2 (5 bases). CDR3 size: 15 residues. V was cut by 3 bases and J by 1 base, with 12 bases left in between. The CDR3 is CASSFTGSIQETQYF. The DNA for the CDR3 is TGTGCCAGCAGTTTTACTGGGAGCATCCAAGAGACCCAGTACTTC.

This chain joins TRBV19 and TRBJ2-1, with 11 nucleotides matching TRBD2. Germline CDR1 LNHDA, CDR2 SQIVND (reference sequence). The trim removed 8 bases at V and 7 bases at J, leaving 13 bases unmatched. The CDR3 sequence is 16 residues long. The CDR3 loop is CASRTGLLAGGNEQFF. The CDR3 DNA reads TGTGCCAGTCGGACAGGGCTGCTAGCGGGAGGTAATGAGCAGTTCTTC.

This clonotype occurred many times. V usage is TRBV27 and J usage is TRBJ2-7, with 8 bases identical to TRBD2. Trimming cost V 0 bases and J 5 bases; bases outside gene matches: 15. Germline CDR1 and CDR2: MNHEY and SMNVEV (reference sequence). The CDR3 has 18 amino acids. This CDR3 is CASSLSLRLAGSQNEQYF. The CDR3 bases are TGTGCCAGCAGTTTATCGCTTAGGCTAGCGGGCTCCCAGAACGAGCAGTACTTC.

This chain uses TRBV6-5 with TRBJ1-5; TRBD1 matches 7 bases. The length of the CDR3 is 13 residues. The germline V gene encodes CDR1 MNHEY and CDR2 SVGAGI. V lost 8 bases, J lost 2 bases, and 3 bases stayed unmatched. CDR3 in amino acids: CASCRGGNQPQHF. For the CDR3, the DNA is TGTGCCAGCTGCAGGGGGGGCAATCAGCCCCAGCATTTT.

This clonotype was detected ten times or more. V and J are TRBV6-5 and TRBJ1-6; 10 bases are a match to TRBD1. The CDR3 contains 17 residues. The germline CDR1 and CDR2 sequences are MNHEY and SVGAGI. The V segment lost 10 bases and the J segment 1 base; nucleotides outside the gene matches: 10. The CDR3 DNA sequence: TGTGCCACAGTGAGACAGGGGGCAGGTTCCTATAATTCACCCCTCCACTTT. It specifies CATVRQGAGSYNSPLHF.